Listed below are T cell receptor beta chains from one sample, sequenced in a study of blood T cell repertoires in COVID-19. Repertoires were generated with immunoSEQ multiplex PCR, while TCRdb's copy carries only in-frame clones and drops some. This sample has roughly 170,000 clones, with 74% found just once. The sequenced material came from peripheral blood. The receptors were gathered from an elderly woman with acute or convalescent COVID-19. Both conserved end residues are part of each CDR3. D genes are given only for firm matches. A row's size may be missing; if present it is once, few, many or a size class.

j_call: TRBJ2-2
clone_size: NA
v_call: TRBV28
d_call: TRBD2
cdr3_nt: TGTGCCAGCAGTAACCCAGGACTAGCGGGAGGTGGTGGGACCGGGGAGCTGTTTTTT
cdr3_aa: CASSNPGLAGGGGTGELFF

j_call: TRBJ2-3
clone_size: NA
v_call: TRBV4-1
d_call: TRBD2
cdr3_nt: TGCGCCAGCAGCCAAGAACCACCCCCGCCAGCGGGAGGGTTCTTCACAGATACGCAGTATTTT
cdr3_aa: CASSQEPPPPAGGFFTDTQYF

j_call: TRBJ2-3
clone_size: NA
v_call: TRBV6-5
d_call: TRBD2
cdr3_nt: TGTGCCAGCAGTTCTAGCGGGAGGGTCACAGATACGCAGTATTTT
cdr3_aa: CASSSSGRVTDTQYF

j_call: TRBJ1-3
clone_size: NA
v_call: TRBV4-1
d_call: NA
cdr3_nt: TGCGCCAGCAGCCAAGATCGGGTAGAGACTGGAAACACCATATATTTT
cdr3_aa: CASSQDRVETGNTIYF

j_call: TRBJ1-1
clone_size: NA
v_call: TRBV24-1
d_call: NA
cdr3_nt: TGTGCCACCAGTGAAAGGGGGACTGAAGCTTTCTTT
cdr3_aa: CATSERGTEAFF

j_call: TRBJ2-2
clone_size: NA
v_call: TRBV7-8
d_call: TRBD2
cdr3_nt: TGTGCCAGCAGCCTCCGGACTAGCGGGAGAGGAGGCGGGGAGCTGTTTTTT
cdr3_aa: CASSLRTSGRGGGELFF

j_call: TRBJ1-1
clone_size: NA
v_call: TRBV19
d_call: TRBD1
cdr3_nt: TGTGCCAGTAGTCCGCGCCAGTCCGGGACAGGGGGCGGGGCTTTCTTT
cdr3_aa: CASSPRQSGTGGGAFF

j_call: TRBJ1-2
clone_size: NA
v_call: TRBV18
d_call: TRBD1
cdr3_nt: TGTGCCAGCTCAGCCGCCACAGGGGAGTATGGCTACACCTTC
cdr3_aa: CASSAATGEYGYTF

j_call: TRBJ1-6
clone_size: NA
v_call: TRBV11-2
d_call: TRBD1
cdr3_nt: TGTGCCAGCAGCCTAGACAGGGGTACTTCACCCCTCCACTTT
cdr3_aa: CASSLDRGTSPLHF

j_call: TRBJ2-5
clone_size: NA
v_call: TRBV18
d_call: NA
cdr3_nt: TGTGCCAGCTCACCACCATCACTTGGAGCGGAGACCCAGTACTTC
cdr3_aa: CASSPPSLGAETQYF

j_call: TRBJ1-3
clone_size: NA
v_call: TRBV5-1
d_call: TRBD1
cdr3_nt: TGCGCCAGCAGCTTTGATACGGGACAGCCGATATATTTT
cdr3_aa: CASSFDTGQPIYF

j_call: TRBJ2-2
clone_size: NA
v_call: TRBV24-1
d_call: TRBD2
cdr3_nt: TGTGCCACCATGAGCCCACTAGCGGGAGGATACGGGGAGCTGTTTTTT
cdr3_aa: CATMSPLAGGYGELFF

j_call: TRBJ1-6
clone_size: NA
v_call: TRBV28
d_call: NA
cdr3_nt: TGTGCCTTGGGGGGATTTAATTCACCCCTCCACTTT
cdr3_aa: CALGGFNSPLHF

j_call: TRBJ2-7
clone_size: NA
v_call: TRBV2
d_call: TRBD2
cdr3_nt: TGTGCCAGCGTTGGGGAGGGAGACTACGAGCAGTACTTC
cdr3_aa: CASVGEGDYEQYF

j_call: TRBJ2-7
clone_size: NA
v_call: TRBV21-1
d_call: NA
cdr3_nt: TGTGCCAGCAGCAGCAGACAGGGTAGCTACGAGCAGTACTTC
cdr3_aa: CASSSRQGSYEQYF

j_call: TRBJ2-1
clone_size: NA
v_call: TRBV3-1/TRBV3-2
d_call: TRBD2
cdr3_nt: TGTGCCAGCAGCCAAGGTGGCGGGAGGCTCTACAATGAGCAGTTCTTC
cdr3_aa: CASSQGGGRLYNEQFF

j_call: TRBJ2-6
clone_size: NA
v_call: TRBV5-6
d_call: NA
cdr3_nt: TGTGCCAGCAGCTTGGTCCTAGGGAGCTCTGGGGCCAACGTCCTGACTTTC
cdr3_aa: CASSLVLGSSGANVLTF

j_call: TRBJ2-7
clone_size: NA
v_call: TRBV10-3
d_call: TRBD2
cdr3_nt: TGTGCCATCAGTGAGTCGGCGGGAGGAAGGTCCTACGAGCAGTACTTC
cdr3_aa: CAISESAGGRSYEQYF

j_call: TRBJ2-7
clone_size: NA
v_call: TRBV10-2
d_call: TRBD1
cdr3_nt: TGCGCCAGCAGGGATGGACAGGGGGGATCCTACGAGCAGTACTTC
cdr3_aa: CASRDGQGGSYEQYF

j_call: TRBJ2-5
clone_size: NA
v_call: TRBV27
d_call: NA
cdr3_nt: TGTGCCAGCAGTTTAAGGTCTAGAAGGGAGACCCAGTACTTC
cdr3_aa: CASSLRSRRETQYF

j_call: TRBJ2-1
clone_size: NA
v_call: TRBV5-6
d_call: TRBD1
cdr3_nt: TGTGCCAGCAGCACAAAACAGGGGGCCTGGAATGAGCAGTTCTTC
cdr3_aa: CASSTKQGAWNEQFF

j_call: TRBJ1-3
clone_size: NA
v_call: TRBV18
d_call: TRBD1
cdr3_nt: TGTGCCAGCTCACCAGTAACAGGGGACGACTCTGGAAACACCATATATTTT
cdr3_aa: CASSPVTGDDSGNTIYF

j_call: TRBJ2-3
clone_size: few
v_call: TRBV5-4
d_call: NA
cdr3_nt: TGTGCCAGCAGCTTGGGCGGGGAGCGGGCAGATACGCAGTATTTT
cdr3_aa: CASSLGGERADTQYF

j_call: TRBJ2-1
clone_size: NA
v_call: TRBV4-3
d_call: NA
cdr3_nt: TGCGCCAGCAGCCAAGATTCCTCTCTAATGAGTGAGCAGTTCTTC
cdr3_aa: CASSQDSSLMSEQFF

j_call: TRBJ1-4
clone_size: NA
v_call: TRBV7-9
d_call: NA
cdr3_nt: TGTGCCAGCAGCCTCGACGAGGGACACGGTGAAAAACTGTTTTTT
cdr3_aa: CASSLDEGHGEKLFF

j_call: TRBJ2-5
clone_size: NA
v_call: TRBV12-3/TRBV12-4
d_call: NA
cdr3_nt: TGTGCCAGCAGTCGACAGGATCCCGAAACCCAGTACTTC
cdr3_aa: CASSRQDPETQYF

j_call: TRBJ1-2
clone_size: NA
v_call: TRBV30
d_call: NA
cdr3_nt: TGTGCCGGCCGGGACTCAGCTAACTATGGCTACACCTTC
cdr3_aa: CAGRDSANYGYTF

j_call: TRBJ1-4
clone_size: NA
v_call: TRBV7-9
d_call: NA
cdr3_nt: TGTGCCAGCAGCAGAAGGACGGGAGGAACTAATGAAAAACTGTTTTTT
cdr3_aa: CASSRRTGGTNEKLFF